Listed below are T cell receptor beta chains from one sample, sequenced in a study of OX40 agonist ivuxolimab in advanced cancers. Method: immunoSEQ multiplex PCR; TCRdb's copy keeps in-frame clones and lacks some. The sample holds 100,000 or so clones, 90% seen once. The sample in question was CD4+ or CD8+ T cells sorted from blood, obtained in a trial of the OX40 agonist ivuxolimab. The receptors were sampled from an adult with an advanced solid tumor such as melanoma, head and neck, liver or kidney cancer. The CDR3 runs from the conserved cysteine through the conserved F or W. The D gene is left open where the match is weak.

j_gene: TRBJ1-2
d_gene: TRBD1
v_gene: TRBV6-5
CDR3aa: CASSLDRTGSNGYTF
CDR3nt: TGTGCCAGCAGTTTGGACAGGACCGGATCAAATGGCTACACCTTC

j_gene: TRBJ2-5
d_gene: TRBD1
v_gene: TRBV7-2
CDR3aa: CASSSLRGLQETQYF
CDR3nt: TGTGCCAGCAGCTCCCTCAGGGGGCTCCAAGAGACCCAGTACTTC

j_gene: TRBJ2-5
d_gene: TRBD1
v_gene: TRBV5-6
CDR3aa: CASSGLRLGQGVLETQYF
CDR3nt: TGTGCCAGCAGCGGGTTGCGGCTGGGACAGGGGGTATTGGAGACCCAGTACTTC

j_gene: TRBJ2-7
d_gene: .
v_gene: TRBV4-3
CDR3aa: CASSQVPGLSPYEQYF
CDR3nt: TGCGCCAGCAGCCAAGTTCCCGGACTATCCCCGTACGAGCAGTACTTC

j_gene: TRBJ2-7
d_gene: .
v_gene: TRBV5-1
CDR3aa: CASSLVVSPYEQYF
CDR3nt: TGCGCCAGCAGCTTGGTAGTCAGCCCCTACGAGCAGTACTTC

j_gene: TRBJ2-2
d_gene: TRBD2
v_gene: TRBV7-3
CDR3aa: CASSSSGGNTGELFF
CDR3nt: TGTGCCAGCAGCTCGAGCGGGGGGAACACCGGGGAGCTGTTTTTT

j_gene: TRBJ1-5
d_gene: .
v_gene: TRBV6-7
CDR3aa: CASRLQPGDIQPQHF
CDR3nt: TGTGCCAGCAGACTCCAGCCAGGGGATATTCAGCCCCAGCATTTT

j_gene: TRBJ2-1
d_gene: .
v_gene: TRBV7-8
CDR3aa: CASSLGSVGSSYNEQFF
CDR3nt: TGTGCCAGCAGCTTAGGATCGGTCGGCAGCTCCTACAATGAGCAGTTCTTC

j_gene: TRBJ2-1
d_gene: .
v_gene: TRBV28
CDR3aa: CASSLTTKRGIEQFF
CDR3nt: TGTGCCAGCAGCTTGACAACGAAACGGGGTATTGAGCAGTTCTTC

j_gene: TRBJ2-1
d_gene: TRBD1
v_gene: TRBV9
CDR3aa: CASSLETGSNEQFF
CDR3nt: TGTGCCAGCAGCCTAGAGACAGGGAGCAATGAGCAGTTCTTC

j_gene: TRBJ2-7
d_gene: .
v_gene: TRBV19
CDR3aa: CASSIRSGGSYEQYF
CDR3nt: TGTGCCAGTAGTATACGTAGCGGAGGATCCTACGAGCAGTACTTC

j_gene: TRBJ2-1
d_gene: TRBD2
v_gene: TRBV5-1
CDR3aa: CASSLLAGFSPQEQFF
CDR3nt: TGCGCCAGCAGCCTACTAGCGGGTTTTTCCCCCCAGGAGCAGTTCTTC

j_gene: TRBJ2-2
d_gene: .
v_gene: TRBV28
CDR3aa: CASSFFQGTGELFF
CDR3nt: TGTGCCAGCAGTTTTTTCCAAGGAACCGGGGAGCTGTTTTTT

j_gene: TRBJ2-3
d_gene: .
v_gene: TRBV9
CDR3aa: CASSGTTLDTQYF
CDR3nt: TGTGCCAGCAGTGGAACAACCCTAGATACGCAGTATTTT

j_gene: TRBJ2-3
d_gene: .
v_gene: TRBV4-1
CDR3aa: CASSQEVEGKGPDTQYF
CDR3nt: TGCGCCAGCAGCCAAGAGGTGGAGGGAAAAGGCCCAGATACGCAGTATTTT

j_gene: TRBJ2-1
d_gene: .
v_gene: TRBV6-6
CDR3aa: CASSSNFSPRNEQFF
CDR3nt: TGTGCCAGCAGTTCCAACTTCTCTCCCCGGAATGAGCAGTTCTTC

j_gene: TRBJ2-5
d_gene: .
v_gene: TRBV15
CDR3aa: CATSRVARGGETQYF
CDR3nt: TGTGCCACCAGCAGAGTAGCGAGAGGGGGAGAGACCCAGTACTTC